This TCR beta chain was sequenced during a study of early T cells in non-severe SARS-CoV-2 infection. The germline CDR1 and CDR2 sequences are LNHNV and YYDKDF (reference sequence). Trimming cost V 0 bases and J 3 bases; bases outside gene matches: 6. CDR3 size: 16 residues. This clonotype was detected only a few times. Individual cDNA molecules received unique molecular identifiers. TCRdb re-derived calls from the 5' RACE reads in MiXCR, one entry per CDR3 protein. Here the sample spans roughly 83,000 distinct CDR3 sequences, about an eighth being singletons. The gene calls are TRBV15 and TRBJ2-7, with 9 positions matching TRBD1. The specimen comprised whole blood, sampled at baseline. The clonotype originates from an adult who was a healthcare worker with PCR-confirmed SARS-CoV-2 infection or an uninfected control (not recorded which). The CDR3 DNA reads TGTGCCACCAGCAGAGATAGGGGGACAGGGCACTACGAGCAGTACTTC. The encoded protein is CATSRDRGTGHYEQYF.